A single sample is the source of the 15 T cell receptor beta chains below, sequenced in a study of T cell responses to AZD1222 COVID-19 vaccine (dated by TCRdb to the early 2020s). The library was obtained by the immunoSEQ multiplex PCR assay. Sourced from immuneACCESS, this table was stored by TCRdb with only in-frame sequences that have V and J called. A share of the clones is absent; for the studies checked, an unresolved V gene accounts for under half, and the remainder has no known explanation. The sample table lists just over 150,000 clones, 90% of them with a count of one. The top ten clones comprise roughly 1.6% of the sample. The label giving this sample's time point can be read as: about 28 days (+/-7) after the second vaccine dose. The sample consisted of peripheral blood, taken 28 days after the second AZD1222 dose. The receptors were sampled from an adult who received the AZD1222 COVID-19 vaccine.

The chain is built from TRBV2 and TRBJ2-2; D is possibly TRBD1 (5 bases). The CDR3 has 13 residues. V was trimmed by 5 bases and J by 5 bases, leaving 9 bases between them. The germline gives CDR1 SNHLY, CDR2 FYNNEI. This chain's CDR3 is CASSPTVTGELFF. The DNA for the CDR3 is TGTGCCAGCAGTCCGACAGTAACCGGGGAGCTGTTTTTT.

The chain couples TRBV7-9 to TRBJ1-1, with D possibly TRBD1 on 5 matching bases. CDR1 and CDR2 (germline): SEHNR, FQNEAQ (reference sequence). The CDR3 runs 15 residues. The V end lost 0 bases, the J end lost 0 bases, and 8 bases lay between the germline ends. The CDR3 here is CASSLAGRVNTEAFF. In DNA, the CDR3 is TGTGCCAGCAGCTTAGCTGGCAGGGTGAACACTGAAGCTTTCTTT.

This rearrangement joins TRBV27 to TRBJ2-7, with D unclear. CDR3 size: 14 residues. V was shortened by 0 bases and J by 4 bases, with 10 bases between the two germline ends. Germline V lookup: CDR1 MNHEY, CDR2 SMNVEV (reference sequence). CDR3 DNA sequence: TGTGCCAGCAGTTTATCGCGGTCGGATTACGAGCAGTACTTC. Its translation: CASSLSRSDYEQYF.

The chain carries TRBV5-1 and TRBJ2-3; 8 positions match TRBD1. V lost 4 bases to trimming and J lost 4 bases; unmatched junction nucleotides: 5. CDR3 size: 14 residues. Germline V gene data show CDR1 as SGHRS and CDR2 as YFSETQ. In DNA form, the CDR3 reads TGCGCCAGCAGCCTACGGACAGGGCCAGATACGCAGTATTTT. This sequence encodes CASSLRTGPDTQYF.

The V and J genes are TRBV5-1 and TRBJ2-3, with TRBD2 as a possible D gene (5 bases). Deletions cut 4 bases from V and 3 bases from J, with 12 bases between. CDR1 is SGHRS, CDR2 YFSETQ, per germline. The CDR3 spans 14 residues. In DNA form, the CDR3 reads TGCGCCAGCAGCCCTACTAGATTTACAGATACGCAGTATTTT. It codes for CASSPTRFTDTQYF.

In its sample, this clone was seen many times. The rearrangement uses TRBV3-1 (or the pseudogene TRBV3-2) and TRBJ1-6, with 8 positions matching TRBD1. Germline V lookup: CDR1 LGHDT, CDR2 YNNKEL (reference sequence). The V and J ends lost 2 bases and 9 bases, in that order; junction bases with no gene match: 3. CDR3 length: 14 amino acids. CDR3 nucleotides: TGTGCCAGCAGCCAATCGGACAGGGCTTCACCCCTCCACTTT. Its protein is CASSQSDRASPLHF.

This clone was seen only once. The genes are TRBV28 and TRBJ2-2, with 9 bases lining up with TRBD2. V gave up 2 bases and J gave up 7 bases; unmatched junction bases: 26. This CDR3 is built from 22 residues. Germline V lookup: CDR1 MDHEN, CDR2 SYDVKM. This CDR3 is CASSLAGGVFTSSVGMGGELFF. In DNA form, the CDR3 reads TGTGCCAGCAGTTTAGCGGGAGGGGTGTTTACATCATCCGTTGGAATGGGCGGGGAGCTGTTTTTT.

The V call is TRBV11-2, the J call TRBJ1-2, with D unclear. Germline values: CDR1 SGHAT, CDR2 FQNNGV. The CDR3 spans 12 residues. The V gene lost 1 base and the J gene lost 5 bases, with 5 bases spanning the gap. The CDR3 loop reads CASSLGRYGYTF. The DNA for the CDR3 is TGTGCCAGCAGCTTAGGGAGGTATGGCTACACCTTC.

The rearrangement uses TRBV27 and TRBJ2-1; 11 bases are shared with TRBD1. The CDR3 loop spans 19 amino acids. V shed 6 bases, J shed 0 bases, and the junction held 13 bases outside the gene matches. Germline CDR1 and CDR2: MNHEY and SMNVEV (reference sequence). CDR3 coding DNA: TGTGCCAGCAGGCGGGACAGGGGGTCGGCGTCTAGCTCCTACAATGAGCAGTTCTTC. Translation gives CASRRDRGSASSSYNEQFF.

This rearrangement joins TRBV5-4 to TRBJ1-2, with D perhaps TRBD1 (5 bases). Trimming took off 4 bases at V and 3 bases at J, with 16 bases between the two ends. Germline loops: CDR1 SGHNT, CDR2 YYREEE (reference sequence). CDR3 size: 15 residues. This CDR3 reads CASSSGTAGYYGYTF. The CDR3 nucleotides read TGTGCCAGCAGCAGCGGGACGGCGGGATACTATGGCTACACCTTC.

The gene calls are TRBV7-9 and TRBJ2-7; maybe TRBD1 (6 bases). The CDR3 totals 14 residues. Per the germline V gene, CDR1 is SEHNR and CDR2 is FQNEAQ (reference sequence). Trimming pared 5 bases from V and 7 bases from J, leaving 18 bases between. In DNA, the CDR3 is TGTGCCAGCAGCCGAGATGGGGGCTTCATGGAGCAGTACTTC. Its protein product is CASSRDGGFMEQYF.

V gene TRBV19 combines with J gene TRBJ1-5; D gene unclear. Trimming left V 8 bases short and J 3 bases short, with 14 bases between. The length of the CDR3 is 14 residues. Germline V gene lookup returns CDR1 LNHDA and CDR2 SQIVND (reference sequence). CDR3 amino acids: CASSSLSHNQPQHF. CDR3 nucleotides: TGTGCCAGTTCCTCGCTCAGTCACAATCAGCCCCAGCATTTT.

This chain connects TRBV5-6 to TRBJ1-2; 9 bases are shared with TRBD1. This CDR3 is 15 amino acids long. CDR1 and CDR2 (germline): SGHDT, YYEEEE. V shed 6 bases and J 7 bases; nucleotides not matched to a gene: 13. The CDR3 reads CASTARDRAHRGYTF. CDR3 nucleotide sequence: TGTGCCAGCACGGCCCGGGACAGGGCACACCGTGGCTACACCTTC.

This clone occurred once. Written as DNA, the CDR3 is TGTGCCAGCAGTGATCGGCGGATCCAAGAGACCCAGTACTTC. It specifies CASSDRRIQETQYF. The gene calls are TRBV25-1 and TRBJ2-5; no firm D call. Trimming left V 3 bases short and J 1 base short, with 9 bases between. Germline CDR1 MGHDK, CDR2 SYGVNS. The CDR3 runs to 14 residues.

This clone was counted once. This chain links TRBV6-6 with TRBJ2-1, with 8 bases fitting TRBD1. This CDR3 has 15 amino acids. Trimming at V came to 6 bases and at J to 2 bases, leaving 6 bases not matched to a gene. Per the germline V gene, CDR1 is MNHNY and CDR2 is SVGAGI (reference sequence). In DNA, the CDR3 is TGTGCCAGCAGGTCGGACAGGGATCCCTACAATGAGCAGTTCTTC. Amino acid sequence: CASRSDRDPYNEQFF.